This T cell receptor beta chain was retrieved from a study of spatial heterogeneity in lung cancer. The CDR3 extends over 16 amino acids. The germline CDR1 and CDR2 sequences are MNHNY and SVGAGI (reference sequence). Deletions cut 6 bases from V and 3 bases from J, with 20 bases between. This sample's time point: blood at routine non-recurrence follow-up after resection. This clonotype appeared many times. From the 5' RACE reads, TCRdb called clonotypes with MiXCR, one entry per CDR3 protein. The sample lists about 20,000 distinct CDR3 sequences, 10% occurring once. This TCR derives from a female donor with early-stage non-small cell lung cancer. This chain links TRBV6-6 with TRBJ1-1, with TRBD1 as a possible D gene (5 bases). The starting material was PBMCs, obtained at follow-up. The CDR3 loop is CASSLRWGGRHTEAFF. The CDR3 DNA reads TGTGCCAGCAGCCTACGGTGGGGCGGAAGGCACACTGAAGCTTTCTTT.